These 27 T cell receptor beta chains were sequenced from one sample in a study of neurological immune-mediated disorders. Via MiXCR, TCRdb re-called the 5' RACE reads, giving one row per CDR3 protein. The data show some 66,000 distinct CDR3 sequences, 4.5% seen once. The sequencing sample was made of PBMCs. Receptors originate from a man aged 25-45 years with multiple sclerosis.

This clonotype was seen at least ten times. The J gene is TRBJ1-1, the V gene TRBV24-1; D remains ambiguous. Trimming shortened V by 8 bases and J by 1 base, and 25 bases separated the two germline ends. Germline lookup yields CDR1 KGHDR and CDR2 SFDVKD. The CDR3 is made up of 18 amino acids. In DNA form, the CDR3 reads TGTGCCACCATGGGCAGGTCAAGGGAGGGAGGAGGGAACACTGAAGCTTTCTTT. Protein product: CATMGRSREGGGNTEAFF.

This clonotype occurred many times. The V gene is TRBV5-1, the J gene TRBJ1-1, with TRBD1 matching 7 bases. Germline CDR1 reads SGHRS; CDR2 reads YFSETQ. The CDR3 has 15 amino acids. The V segment lost 4 bases and the J segment 1 base; nucleotides outside the gene matches: 7. The CDR3 loop reads CASSPQGVGNTEAFF. The CDR3 nucleotides read TGCGCCAGCAGCCCCCAGGGGGTAGGGAACACTGAAGCTTTCTTT.

At least ten counts were recorded for this clonotype. The chain recombines TRBV7-2 with TRBJ1-1, with D tentatively TRBD1 (6 bases). CDR3 length: 13 residues. The ends were cut back, 2 bases at V and 4 bases at J, with 8 bases in the middle. CDR1 is SGHTA, CDR2 FQGNSA, per germline. This CDR3 reads CASSLRGSTEAFF. For the CDR3, the DNA is TGTGCCAGCAGCTTAAGGGGGAGCACTGAAGCTTTCTTT.

This clonotype has a count of ten or more. This chain joins TRBV9 and TRBJ1-1; D gene uncertain. The CDR3 runs 14 residues. Germline CDR1 is SGDLS and CDR2 is YYNGEE. Trimming took 4 bases from V and 1 from J, leaving 11 bases between them. This chain's CDR3 is CASSPQWGNTEAFF. The CDR3 region has the DNA TGTGCCAGCAGCCCACAGTGGGGGAACACTGAAGCTTTCTTT.

Many counts were recorded for this clonotype. CDR3 loop: CASSSMGLAGRETQYF. The CDR3 DNA reads as TGTGCCAGCAGCTCAATGGGACTAGCGGGGCGAGAGACCCAGTACTTC. The chain combines TRBV7-9 with TRBJ2-5; the match to TRBD2 covers 13 bases. Germline assignment: CDR1 SEHNR and CDR2 FQNEAQ (reference sequence). The CDR3 is 16 residues long. The ends lost 4 bases at V and 4 bases at J; junction bases unmatched: 6.

This clonotype turned up a few times. The chain recombines TRBV5-1 with TRBJ2-3, with D unresolved. The CDR3 has 15 amino acids. Trimming removed 2 bases from V and 6 bases from J, with 16 bases in between. The germline V gene encodes CDR1 SGHRS and CDR2 YFSETQ. The DNA of the CDR3 is TGCGCCAGCAGCTTCGTGACAAACCCTCACGATACGCAGTATTTT. Protein product: CASSFVTNPHDTQYF.

This clonotype was observed at least ten times. The rearrangement links TRBV20-1 to TRBJ1-2; tentatively, D is TRBD1 (6 bases). The V and J ends lost 3 bases and 4 bases respectively, with 15 bases between them. The CDR3 has 14 residues. From germline, CDR1 is DFQATT and CDR2 SNEGSKA (reference sequence). The CDR3 nucleotides are TGCAGTGCTAGTTGGGCAGGGGTGGCCTATGGCTACACCTTC. This sequence encodes CSASWAGVAYGYTF.

This clonotype was counted ten times or more. CDR3 nucleotide sequence: TGTGCCATCAAGGGCCCCAATCAGCCCCAGCATTTT. Amino acid sequence: CAIKGPNQPQHF. The V gene is TRBV10-3, the J gene TRBJ1-5, with D unclear. Germline CDR1 is ENHRY and CDR2 is SYGVKD. V lost 7 bases, J lost 3 bases, and 7 bases lay in between. The CDR3 loop spans 12 amino acids.

As concerns this clonotype: One end of the junction does not line up with germline, which may come from a read error. The V and J genes are TRBV6-1 and TRBJ1-6, with TRBD1 as a possible D gene (5 bases). The germline V gene has CDR1 MNHNS and CDR2 SASEGT. This CDR3 region has 15 residues. CDR3 bases: TGTGCCAGCAGTGAATGGGACGGCTATAATTCACCCCTCAACTTT. Protein product: CASSEWDGYNSPLNF.

This clonotype has just a few counts. The chain carries TRBV5-1 and TRBJ2-3; D may be TRBD1 or TRBD2 (6 bases each). Per the germline V gene, CDR1 is SGHRS and CDR2 is YFSETQ. Between the trimmed V and J ends, which lost 5 bases and 1 base, there was a span of 11 bases. The CDR3 sequence is 14 residues long. The CDR3 region is CASSERGRTDTQYF. The CDR3 DNA sequence: TGCGCCAGCAGTGAACGGGGGCGCACAGATACGCAGTATTTT.

The J gene is TRBJ1-6, the V gene TRBV5-1, with 9 bases identical to TRBD1. The V gene's germline CDR1 is SGHRS and CDR2 YFSETQ. CDR3 length: 14 residues. J gave up 10 bases and V 2 bases, and 4 bases lay outside the gene matches. CDR3 loop: CASSLGTGRSPLHF. The CDR3 DNA is TGCGCCAGCAGCTTAGGGACAGGGAGATCACCCCTCCACTTT.

This clonotype was picked up many times. The chain couples TRBV29-1 to TRBJ2-3; D uncertain. This CDR3 region has 11 residues. Trimming left V 3 bases short and J 3 bases short, with 4 bases between. CDR1 SQVTM and CDR2 ANQGSEA come from the germline V gene. CDR3 nucleotides: TGCAGCGTTGAGACGACAGATACGCAGTATTTT. Translated, it gives CSVETTDTQYF.

The rearrangement uses TRBV5-1 and TRBJ1-2, with 10 bases that match TRBD1. CDR3 length: 16 residues. Per the germline V gene, CDR1 is SGHRS and CDR2 is YFSETQ. With 0 bases clipped from V and 2 bases from J, the junction kept 4 bases outside the gene matches. CDR3 nucleotide sequence: TGCGCCAGCAGCTTGGGCGACAGGGGGCGCAACTATGGCTACACCTTC. Protein product: CASSLGDRGRNYGYTF.

This clonotype has at least ten counts. The chain couples TRBV5-1 to TRBJ2-1; D may be TRBD1 (5 bases). The CDR3 contains 16 residues. Trimming cost V 5 bases and J 7 bases, with 22 bases left between them. Germline V gene data show CDR1 as SGHRS and CDR2 as YFSETQ. CDR3: CASRDPSPSGSNEQFF. In nucleotides, the CDR3 is TGCGCCAGCAGAGACCCTTCGCCCTCAGGGTCGAATGAGCAGTTCTTC. The variable domain in full, with the rest retrieved from reference TRBV5-1 and TRBJ2-1, is KAGVTQTPRYLIKTRGQQVTLSCSPISGHRSVSWYQQTPGQGLQFLFEYFSETQRNKGNFPGRFSGRQFSNSRSEMNVSTLELGDSALYLCASRDPSPSGSNEQFFGPGTRLTVL.

The sample holds many counts of this clonotype. The J gene is TRBJ1-1, the V gene TRBV5-1; D perhaps matches TRBD1 (5 bases). The CDR3 runs 13 residues. Germline lookup yields CDR1 SGHRS and CDR2 YFSETQ. Trimming left V 2 bases short and J 4 bases short, with 9 bases between. This CDR3 reads CASSFGRATEAFF. CDR3 in DNA: TGCGCCAGCAGCTTCGGCAGGGCCACTGAAGCTTTCTTT.

There are a few counts of this clonotype. V usage is TRBV5-1 and J usage is TRBJ2-1; 13 nucleotides agree with TRBD2. The V gene end was trimmed by 4 bases and the J gene end by 8 bases; junction bases not matched to a gene: 6. The CDR3 has 15 residues. Germline assignment: CDR1 SGHRS and CDR2 YFSETQ. This CDR3 reads CASSGGTSGVDEQFF. In DNA form, the CDR3 reads TGCGCCAGCAGCGGAGGGACTAGCGGGGTAGATGAGCAGTTCTTC.

The chain links TRBV6-1 to TRBJ2-7; TRBD1 is a possible D gene (6 bases). CDR1 is MNHNS and CDR2 is SASEGT in the germline V gene. CDR3 length equals 13 residues. The CDR3 loop reads CASSEFHRDERYV. The CDR3 DNA is TGTGCCAGCAGTGAATTTCACAGGGACGAGCGGTACGTC.

This clonotype was seen many times. The rearrangement uses TRBV29-1 and TRBJ1-1; D uncertain. The CDR3 sequence is 12 residues long. Germline CDR1 reads SQVTM; CDR2 reads ANQGSEA. The ends were cut back, 6 bases at V and 6 bases at J, with 14 bases in the middle. The CDR3 loop reads CSVLTASSEAFF. The CDR3 bases are TGCAGCGTCCTAACTGCCAGTTCTGAAGCTTTCTTT.

The CDR3 loop reads CASSLREMNTEAFF. The CDR3 DNA reads as TGCGCCAGCAGCTTAAGGGAAATGAACACTGAAGCTTTCTTT. The rearrangement uses TRBV5-1 and TRBJ1-1, with unresolved D. Germline V gene lookup returns CDR1 SGHRS and CDR2 YFSETQ. The CDR3 runs 14 residues. V lost 2 bases to trimming and J lost 0 bases, with 8 bases between them.

V gene TRBV7-9 combines with J gene TRBJ2-3; 7 nucleotides match TRBD1. CDR3 size: 16 residues. The ends lost 4 bases at V and 1 base at J; junction bases unmatched: 8. Germline assignment: CDR1 SEHNR and CDR2 FQNEAQ (reference sequence). The CDR3 region is CASSSSFRGRTDTQYF. The CDR3 DNA reads as TGTGCCAGCAGCTCTTCTTTTAGGGGGCGCACAGATACGCAGTATTTT. The full variable domain, in which reference TRBV7-9 and TRBJ2-3 provide the parts outside the CDR3, is DTGVSQNPRHKITKRGQNVTFRCDPISEHNRLYWYRQTLGQGPEFLTYFQNEAQLEKSRLLSDRFSAERPKGSFSTLEIQRTEQGDSAMYLCASSSSFRGRTDTQYFGPGTRLTVL.

This clonotype was seen ten or more times. This chain connects TRBV5-6 to TRBJ1-1; D gene unclear. Germline V gene data show CDR1 as SGHDT and CDR2 as YYEEEE. The CDR3 sequence is 12 residues long. The V end lost 7 bases, the J end lost 0 bases, and 7 bases lay between the germline ends. CDR3 amino acids: CASARMNTEAFF. The DNA for the CDR3 is TGTGCCAGCGCAAGAATGAACACTGAAGCTTTCTTT.

This clonotype has at least ten counts. The chain is built from TRBV5-1 and TRBJ2-1; 8 bases are shared with TRBD1. Germline CDR1 and CDR2: SGHRS and YFSETQ. Trimming removed 3 bases from V and 4 bases from J; junction bases left unmatched: 6. The CDR3 loop spans 15 amino acids. The CDR3 DNA reads TGCGCCAGCAGCTACCGGACAGGGTCGTACAATGAGCAGTTCTTC. Residues: CASSYRTGSYNEQFF.

The table lists this clonotype with a few counts. The chain combines TRBV7-8 with TRBJ2-5, with D uncertain. The ends were cut back, 3 bases at V and 1 base at J, with 24 bases in the middle. Germline loops: CDR1 SGHVS, CDR2 FQNEAQ. This CDR3 is built from 19 residues. In nucleotides, the CDR3 is TGTGCCAGCAGCTTCCCCACACAGTTGACTTTGGCGATCCAAGAGACCCAGTACTTC. This gives the protein CASSFPTQLTLAIQETQYF. Full variable domain (missing parts from reference TRBV7-8 and TRBJ2-5): GAGVSQSPRYKVAKRGQDVALRCDPISGHVSLFWYQQALGQGPEFLTYFQNEAQLDKSGLPSDRFFAERPEGSVSTLKIQRTQQEDSAVYLCASSFPTQLTLAIQETQYFGPGTRLLVL.

At least ten counts were recorded for this clonotype. The rearrangement uses TRBV29-1 and TRBJ2-7, with 11 bases identical to TRBD1. This CDR3 has 14 amino acids. Looked up from germline, CDR1 is SQVTM and CDR2 is ANQGSEA. Trimming cost V 2 bases and J 7 bases; bases outside gene matches: 7. The CDR3 region is CSVEKDRGPREQYF. The CDR3 DNA reads TGCAGCGTTGAAAAGGACAGGGGGCCGAGGGAGCAGTACTTC.

This clonotype was detected many times. The CDR3 region has the DNA TGTGCCATCAGTGACGCTGGGGGAAACACCATATATTTT. Translation: CAISDAGGNTIYF. The V call is TRBV10-3, the J call TRBJ1-3; D is unclear. V gave up 3 bases and J gave up 4 bases, with 7 bases separating them. Per germline, CDR1 ENHRY and CDR2 SYGVKD. The CDR3 sequence is 13 residues long.

This clonotype has only a few counts. The chain uses TRBV5-3 and TRBJ2-2, with 7 bases lining up with TRBD1. TRBV5-3 is recorded as an ORF, its role being uncertain. V lost 0 bases to trimming and J lost 2 bases; unmatched junction nucleotides: 16. The CDR3 sequence is 20 residues long. The CDR3 DNA reads as TGTGCCAGAAGCTTGGTCCCGGGACAGCCACTCGAATTTAACACCGGGGAGCTGTTTTTT. Translated: CARSLVPGQPLEFNTGELFF.

The rearrangement joins TRBV7-6 to TRBJ1-1; D not resolved. CDR1 and CDR2 from the germline V gene are SGHVS and FNYEAQ. The CDR3 runs to 15 residues. Trimming removed 2 bases from V and 1 base from J, with 11 bases in between. The CDR3, as DNA: TGTGCCAGCAGCTTAACCGCGGGCCGGAACACTGAAGCTTTCTTT. The encoded protein is CASSLTAGRNTEAFF. Variable domain in full (rest from reference TRBV7-6 and TRBJ1-1): GAGVSQSPRYKVTKRGQDVALRCDPISGHVSLYWYRQALGQGPEFLTYFNYEAQQDKSGLPNDRFSAERPEGSISTLTIQRTEQRDSAMYRCASSLTAGRNTEAFFGQGTRLTVV.